These T cell receptor beta chains were read from a single sample in a study of tumor and adjacent non-tumor tissue in lung cancer. TCRdb reprocessed the multiplex PCR reads with MiXCR, giving one entry per CDR3 protein. The table includes some 73,000 distinct CDR3 sequences, roughly 80% detected once. Input material: distant non-tumor lung tissue. These TCRs come from a man between 60 and 75 years old with non-small cell lung cancer. The CDR3 runs from the conserved cysteine through the conserved F or W.

v_call	cdr3_aa
TRBV24-1	CATSSNSGSNEQFF
TRBV20-1	CCARDLAGDTGDLFF
TRBV11-2	CASSLISKDMPSGANVLTF
TRBV20-1	CSAQADRANHPQHF
TRBV20-1	CSARDLGTSRGPRTDMLYF
TRBV6-7	CAGSYNSGLAGGPELNEQFF
TRBV28	CASRRDTSYEQYF
TRBV6-6	CASIIETSNQPQHF
TRBV12-5	CASGLEIYQPQHF
TRBV6-1	CAILRRGEQGRYGYTF
TRBV5-6	CACSLLHGSEAFF
TRBV12-3/TRBV12-4	CANGQGGGSETLYF
TRBV11-2	CASSLGEQGRNEQFF
TRBV4-2	CASNQDPDGGITRPQHF
TRBV12-5	CTSGLDHTGSYEHYF
TRBV20-1	CSANVAGSYEQYF
TRBV7-8	CASSFDRSREKLFF
TRBV11-3	CARSLSGSTYEQFF
TRBV11-3	CASSPACGASRETQYF
TRBV29-1	CSVEVTSGRIQETQYF
TRBV11-2	CADSPISGTNVLTF
TRBV6-5	CASSYRRGGLGETQYF
TRBV20-1	CSARDRADERFF
TRBV20-1	CSSQGPGVEQYF
TRBV5-4	CASRFIVGPNNEQFF
TRBV20-1	CSARDLSGSTRNIQYF
TRBV20-1	CSATSAGGGVNEQFF
TRBV11-2	CASSLDRESDYNF
TRBV6-5	CARSYSRAEVEKLFF
TRBV6-5	CATSASTDTQYF
TRBV29-1	CIVGRGQSYEQYF
TRBV11-2	CASSLTISGSYEQYF
TRBV6-5	CAGSSAGRDTQYF
TRBV4-2	CASSHLTTGGGQETQYF
TRBV6-1	CASSEDRGDTEALF
TRBV20-1	CCARRDRVTEAFF
TRBV20-1	CSVSGGTMSEQHF
TRBV20-1	CSAATGGTNEKLFF
TRBV11-3	CASSSHGRKIEAFF
TRBV20-1	CSAMSPSGNSEQYF
TRBV20-1	CSTSDGLAGYNEQFF
TRBV6-5	CASSLAGASSGANVLSF
TRBV11-3	CASTLGGTSIHNEQLF
TRBV6-1	CASSVQANTVVLFF
TRBV11-2	CVNSSGQVQETQYF
TRBV6-5	CARSYCGQGSQPKHF
TRBV20-1	CGGRDRPSSYNEQFF
TRBV4-2	CASSGAGGTTGELFF
TRBV20-1	CSTRAVERALQVAKNIQYF
TRBV12-3/TRBV12-4	CVSSFGGQPQEQYF
TRBV11-2	CANSAGQGLTGELFF
TRBV11-2	CASSLASLSYEQYF
TRBV11-2	CASSLIGRGSYNEQFF